The 8 T cell receptor beta chains reported below all come from one sample, sequenced in a study of CD8 T cells in ankylosing spondylitis. TCRdb itself ran the 5' RACE reads through MiXCR, one entry per CDR3 protein. The sample lists around 150,000 distinct CDR3 sequences, around 45% occurring once. The sequenced sample was synovial fluid, either unsorted or a sorted T cell fraction (not recorded which). Receptors were obtained from a male donor with ankylosing spondylitis.

This chain joins TRBV10-3 and TRBJ2-3, with TRBD2 as a possible D gene (7 bases). The V gene lost 8 bases and the J gene lost 2 bases, with 11 bases spanning the gap. Germline CDR1 and CDR2: ENHRY and SYGVKD. This CDR3 has 13 residues. This CDR3 reads CAICRGATDTQYF. The CDR3, as DNA: TGTGCCATCTGCCGGGGGGCCACAGATACGCAGTATTTT.

V gene TRBV4-1 combines with J gene TRBJ1-2; tentative D call: TRBD1 (6 bases). The CDR3 has 14 amino acids. The V gene's germline CDR1 is MGHRA and CDR2 YSYEKL. V lost 0 bases and J lost 4, with 9 bases in between. CDR3 sequence: CASSQEVRGYGYTF. CDR3 in DNA: TGCGCCAGCAGCCAAGAGGTCAGGGGCTATGGCTACACCTTC.

Many counts were recorded for this clonotype. This chain uses TRBV27 with TRBJ2-1; D call uncertain. The CDR3 extends over 12 amino acids. CDR1 and CDR2 from the germline V gene are MNHEY and SMNVEV (reference sequence). V was trimmed by 6 bases and J by 5 bases, leaving 8 bases between them. CDR3 region: CASRTLNNEQFF. DNA for the CDR3: TGTGCCAGCAGGACGCTAAACAATGAGCAGTTCTTC.

The chain couples TRBV12-3 or TRBV12-4 to TRBJ1-4; maybe TRBD1 (5 bases). With 5 bases removed from V and 7 bases from J, the gap between germline ends came to 14 bases. This CDR3 comprises 14 residues. The CDR3 region has the DNA TGTGCCAGCAGTCACTCCCCGGGGGGTGAAAAACTGTTTTTT. Encoded protein: CASSHSPGGEKLFF.

The rearrangement uses TRBV6-1 and TRBJ1-4, with D possibly matching TRBD1 (6 bases). V was shortened by 7 bases and J by 15 bases, with 30 bases between the two germline ends. The germline gives CDR1 MNHNS, CDR2 SASEGT. The CDR3 is made up of 16 amino acids. This CDR3 reads CASTISGTSNMVSVFF. CDR3 nucleotides: TGTGCCAGCACTATCAGCGGGACATCAAACATGGTTTCGGTGTTTTTT.

This clonotype showed up just a few times. The DNA of the CDR3 is TGTGCCAGCAGCTTAGAAGGGGCCAATGAGCAGTTCTTC. Translation gives CASSLEGANEQFF. V usage is TRBV7-9 and J usage is TRBJ2-1; D might be TRBD1 (5 bases). V dropped 1 base and J dropped 6 bases, with 7 bases sitting between them. Germline CDR1 is SEHNR and CDR2 is FQNEAQ (reference sequence). CDR3 length: 13 residues.

V gene TRBV4-1 combines with J gene TRBJ2-3, with 11 bases that match TRBD2. CDR1 is MGHRA and CDR2 is YSYEKL in the germline V gene. The V and J ends lost 1 base and 5 bases, in that order; junction bases with no gene match: 8. The CDR3 loop spans 17 amino acids. CDR3 protein: CASSQVAGGRLRDTQYF. The CDR3 region has the DNA TGCGCCAGCAGCCAAGTAGCGGGAGGGAGGTTGAGAGATACGCAGTATTTT.

Notes on this clonotype: One base away lies a much larger clone, so this may be a sequencing read error. This rearrangement joins TRBV6-5 to TRBJ1-1; no clear D. The CDR3 sequence is 13 residues long. V gave up 4 bases and J gave up 1 base, with 7 bases separating them. Germline CDR1 MNHEY, CDR2 SVGAGI. The CDR3 sequence is CASSSAENTEAFF. The CDR3 region has the DNA TGTGCCAGCAGTTCGGCAGAGAACACTGAAGCTTTCTTT.